A single count supports the clone carrying this T cell receptor beta chain. Participants came from about two dozen US areas, aged about 18 to 95 years. The recovered donors of Cohort 3 showed two negative PCRs, clearance, or symptom resolution. The data were obtained in a study of blood T cell repertoires in COVID-19. The overall study: T cells, B-cell-depleted T cells, or PBMCs provided the cDNA or gDNA that served as material.

Source study methods: The authors estimated nucleated cell counts from reference gene primer amplification. Assay: immunoSEQ multiplex PCR; the TCRdb copy retains only in-frame clones and omits some. V, J and clone size were drawn from that table, and D and trimming were deduced from the DNA. Of over 350,000 clones in the sample, 70% to 90% were seen once. The sequence derives from a woman in her late teens or twenties who had recovered from COVID-19. The sample comprised PBMCs or T cells enriched from blood (not recorded which).

CDR3 residues: CASSLAQGEAFF. The CDR3 DNA sequence: TGTGCCAGCAGCTTAGCACAGGGAGAAGCTTTCTTT. The chain has TRBV7-9 and TRBJ1-1; possible D gene TRBD1, 6 bases. The germline V and J ends were trimmed by 0 bases and 8 bases, with 7 bases remaining between them. CDR1 and CDR2 from the germline V gene are SEHNR and FQNEAQ (reference sequence). The CDR3 is 12 amino acids.